Each of the 9 T cell receptor beta chains below was sequenced from the same sample in a study of blood T cell repertoires in COVID-19. TCRdb's table, derived via immunoSEQ multiplex PCR, lists solely in-frame clones and lacks some. The data show hundreds of thousands of clones, with 65% to 85% seen just once and about 8.1% held by the top ten. Material: peripheral blood. These TCRs come from a woman between 45 and 65 years old with acute or convalescent COVID-19.

The genes are TRBV27 and TRBJ2-7; D is possibly TRBD1 (6 bases). With 1 base removed from V and 5 bases from J, the gap between germline ends came to 15 bases. Germline CDR1 reads MNHEY; CDR2 reads SMNVEV (reference sequence). This CDR3 is built from 15 residues. Written as DNA, the CDR3 is TGTGCCAGCAGTTTATTGTCACAGGGTAGTAACGAGCAGTACTTC. It yields the protein CASSLLSQGSNEQYF.

The V and J genes are TRBV5-1 and TRBJ2-2; D ambiguous. V was cut by 3 bases and J by 3 bases, with 9 bases left in between. The germline gives CDR1 SGHRS, CDR2 YFSETQ. The CDR3 contains 14 residues. CDR3: CASSSNRDTGELFF. The CDR3, as DNA: TGCGCCAGCAGCTCAAACAGAGACACCGGGGAGCTGTTTTTT.

This clone was picked up one time. CDR3 nucleotide sequence: TGTGCCAGCAGCTTCAGGGCTAGCGGCCCTAAATATACGCAGTATTTT. This sequence encodes CASSFRASGPKYTQYF. The chain is built from TRBV5-6 and TRBJ2-3; 7 bases align to TRBD2. The CDR3 covers 16 residues. The J segment lost 7 bases and the V segment lost 2 bases, leaving 13 bases of the junction unmatched. Germline V gives CDR1 SGHDT, CDR2 YYEEEE.

The rearrangement uses TRBV6-6 and TRBJ2-7, with 10 bases matching TRBD1. Trimming at V came to 8 bases and at J to 5 bases, leaving 6 bases not matched to a gene. CDR3 size: 13 residues. CDR1 and CDR2 (germline): MNHNY, SVGAGI (reference sequence). This CDR3 reads CASAGTGAHEQYF. The CDR3 coding sequence is TGTGCCAGCGCCGGGACAGGGGCCCACGAGCAGTACTTC.

V gene TRBV29-1 combines with J gene TRBJ2-2; 10 positions match TRBD1. After removal of 7 bases from V and 6 bases from J, the junction contained 8 bases not matched to a gene. The CDR3 totals 14 residues. Germline CDR1 is SQVTM and CDR2 is ANQGSEA. The CDR3 DNA is TGCAGCGCGCCGGGACAGGGGCAGGCCGGGGAGCTGTTTTTT. This gives the protein CSAPGQGQAGELFF.

The table lists this clone with a few counts. This chain joins TRBV25-1 and TRBJ1-2; D may be TRBD1 (5 bases). Germline V gives CDR1 MGHDK, CDR2 SYGVNS. The CDR3 is 13 residues long. Trimming stripped 6 bases from V and 8 bases from J, with 16 bases between. The CDR3 nucleotides read TGTGCCAGCAGGCTAAGCGGGGGAAGGGGCTACACCTTC. As protein: CASRLSGGRGYTF.

The V gene is TRBV24-1, the J gene TRBJ2-2; the D gene is possibly TRBD1 (5 bases). The CDR3 contains 12 residues. Germline V CDR1 and CDR2: KGHDR, SFDVKD. With 6 bases removed from V and 11 bases from J, the gap between germline ends came to 12 bases. CDR3 DNA sequence: TGTGCCACCAGTCAGGGTTCGTACGAGCTGTTTTTT. Its protein is CATSQGSYELFF.

This chain connects TRBV12-5 to TRBJ2-3; D remains unclear. Trimming took 6 bases from V and 7 from J, leaving 8 bases between them. The CDR3 extends over 11 amino acids. Germline-derived CDR1 and CDR2 are LGHNT and FRNRAP. Here the CDR3 DNA reads TGTGCTAGTGGGGTCGAGTATACGCAGTATTTT. Translating it yields CASGVEYTQYF.

The chain couples TRBV28 to TRBJ1-1; D uncertain. The CDR3 contains 15 residues. V gave up 2 bases and J gave up 6 bases, with 16 bases separating them. The germline gives CDR1 MDHEN, CDR2 SYDVKM. DNA of the CDR3: TGTGCCAGCAGTTTACCGACCCGCGGTCAGCCTGAAGCTTTCTTT. This codes for CASSLPTRGQPEAFF. Full variable domain (rest looked up from reference TRBV28 and TRBJ1-1): DVKVTQSSRYLVKRTGEKVFLECVQDMDHENMFWYRQDPGLGLRLIYFSYDVKMKEKGDIPEGYSVSREKKERFSLILESASTNQTSMYLCASSLPTRGQPEAFFGQGTRLTVV.